The 7 T cell receptor beta chains in this list originate from one sample, sequenced in a study of T cell clusters in autoimmune cytopenias. TRB rearrangements were amplified by touch-down multiplex PCR with mixed TRB-A/B primers. TCRdb derives one entry per CDR3 protein from the multiplex PCR reads, leaving out DNA. This sample contains roughly 6,700 distinct CDR3 sequences. Approximately 40,000 genome equivalents of blood DNA were amplified for TRB. The same data also contributed to another study, on T cell repertoires in aging, cancer and after chemotherapy.

The sample taken for sequencing was peripheral blood. The receptor set was obtained from a human donor in good health.

The J gene is TRBJ2-3, the V gene TRBV19; TCRdb returns TRBD1, unconfirmable since there is no DNA. The CDR3 sequence is 12 residues long. The V gene's germline CDR1 is LNHDA and CDR2 SQIVND (reference sequence). CDR3 residues: CASKGFDSTQYF. Variable domain in full (rest from reference TRBV19 and TRBJ2-3): DGGITQSPKYLFRKEGQNVTLSCEQNLNHDAMYWYRQDPGQGLRLIYYSQIVNDFQKGDIAEGYSVSREKKESFPLTVTSAQKNPTAFYLCASKGFDSTQYFGPGTRLTVL.

J is TRBJ1-2 and V is TRBV11-1; TCRdb's D call of TRBD1 is untestable without DNA. The CDR3 sequence is 17 residues long. Germline values: CDR1 SGHAT, CDR2 FQDESV (reference sequence). CDR3 protein: CASSQHPTGVSNYGYTF.

The V gene is TRBV10-3, the J gene TRBJ2-5; the D gene TCRdb calls, TRBD1, cannot be checked with no DNA. This CDR3 region has 15 residues. Germline CDR1 ENHRY, CDR2 SYGVKD. The CDR3 here is CAISEFGTEKETQYF.

This clonotype is called medium-sized (0.01 to 0.1%) based on its frequency. This chain connects TRBV29-1 to TRBJ2-3; TCRdb calls TRBD2, which cannot be checked without DNA. Germline V gives CDR1 SQVTM, CDR2 ANQGSEA. This CDR3 is 16 amino acids long. This chain's CDR3 is CSVEGVAETSTDTQYF.

This chain joins TRBV6-2 or TRBV6-3 and TRBJ2-1; the D call from TCRdb, TRBD1, cannot be confirmed without DNA. Germline lookup yields CDR1 MNHEY and CDR2 SVGEGT. This CDR3 contains 14 residues. The chain's CDR3 is CASSYGRGINEQFF.

This clonotype registers medium-sized (0.01 to 0.1%) by frequency. The CDR3 is CASSLSRGTGVGYTF. The chain couples TRBV27 to TRBJ1-2; lacking DNA, the TRBD1 call made by TCRdb goes unchecked. CDR3 length: 15 residues. Germline values: CDR1 MNHEY, CDR2 SMNVEV (reference sequence).

V is TRBV12-3 or TRBV12-4 and J is TRBJ1-3; with no DNA, the TCRdb D assignment of TRBD1 cannot be verified. The CDR3 is 16 residues long. The CDR3 loop is CASSQRQGARGNTIYF.